What follows describes a single T cell receptor beta chain. Its antigen is currently not known. No base quality information exists; no much larger clone differs at one position. Sequences SGDLS (CDR1) and YYNGEE (CDR2) are obtained from the germline V gene. Trimming takes 4 bases off V and 4 bases off J; junction bases not matched to a gene: 6. The CDR3, cysteine through phenylalanine, is 14 amino acids long. CDR3 DNA is the only sequence kept; it has 42 bases, read in frame from the first base. Receptor libraries were prepared by the immunoSEQ multiplex PCR assay. RNA was extracted from all samples and reverse transcribed into cDNA, which served as template for TCR sequencing. First-strand cDNA was synthesized using SuperScript III with a 2:1 mix of oligo-dT and random hexamers. A synthetic immune receptor repertoire was used to assess amplification bias, and residual bias was removed computationally. On the authors' methods: Raw reads were preprocessed for error removal, and CDR3 was defined according to IMGT conventions as running from the conserved cysteine to phenylalanine. Clonality was computed by normalizing Shannon entropy by log2 of the number of productive unique TCRs and subtracting the result from 1. Whether scalp clones were CD4 or CD8 was inferred by matching scalp TCRbeta sequences against CD4 and CD8 repertoires sorted from blood. The source is immuneACCESS, and TCRdb retained only in-frame sequences with V and J called. Part of the clones is not carried over; for the studies checked, unresolved V genes explain less than half of this, and the remainder is unexplained. V and J calls and clone size are given by that table; D and trimming were obtained from the DNA. Here the sample has 100,000 to 150,000 clones; roughly 63% occur a single time. The ten largest make up almost 30% of the sample.

This record comes from a study of CD8+ T cells in alopecia areata (dated by TCRdb to 2016 to 2018). Regarding the complete study: The treated patients, all with moderate-to-severe alopecia areata, were enrolled in an open-label pilot trial of oral tofacitinib given at 5 to 10 mg twice daily. Tofacitinib was given for 6 to 18 months, followed by 6 months of follow-up off drug to assess delayed response and recurrence. Disease severity in treated patients was measured with the SALT score, which quantifies the percentage of affected scalp surface area. In both human patients and the C3H/HeJ mouse model, the study applied high-throughput TCRbeta sequencing to look at T cell clonal expansion in alopecia areata. Human TCRbeta sequencing covered scalp tissue and sorted CD4+ and CD8+ peripheral blood T cells from patchy and totalis/universalis alopecia areata patients and healthy controls. Biopsies were taken from tofacitinib-treated patients at baseline and at 4 and 24 weeks of treatment, and a later scalp biopsy was taken in several of the tofacitinib-treated patients. Clonality in the scalp was compared among normal scalp (n=4), patchy alopecia areata scalp (n=8), and alopecia totalis/universalis scalp (n=8). The RNA source kit depended on sample type: the PAXgene miRNA kit for fixed scalp, the miRNeasy kit for PBMCs, and the RNeasy kit for mouse skin. TCRbeta CDR3 regions were amplified by immunoSEQ multiplex PCR with 35 Vbeta forward and 13 Jbeta reverse primers. Summary of the overall study and its limitations: Tofacitinib significantly lowered scalp clonality and the number of expanded CD8+ clones among the top 100 scalp clones. The treated cohort was small, with a single nonresponder, so links between baseline CD8+ expansion and response need larger studies. Compared with normal scalp, lesional scalp, particularly in alopecia totalis/universalis, had higher clonality and more expanded CD8+ clones, which suggests antigenic drive. Shared TCR sequences between patients were less evident than in mice, which may be partly attributable to HLA diversity in the patient population. During tofacitinib treatment, many expanded lesional clones remained in scalp and blood, and this persistence may partly explain relapse after treatment is stopped. Unlike mouse skin, which is dominated by gammadelta T cells, normal human skin has resident alphabeta T cells that are also sequenced, and this complicates analysis of the scalp TCR repertoire.

The time point label corresponds to: around 29 days on oral tofacitinib. The treatment or condition label for this specimen denotes: oral pan-JAK inhibitor, 5-10 mg twice daily. From alopecia areata patients, peripheral blood was collected along with lesional scalp punch biopsies. PBMCs were isolated by density centrifugation and stained for CD3, CD4 and CD8, after which CD4+ and CD8+ T cells were sorted on a FACSAria. The receptor was derived from a human donor with alopecia areata. The chain uses TRBV9 and TRBJ1-2, and TRBD1 matches 8 of the central bases. This specimen was CD8+ T cells sorted from blood, taken at week 4, from a patient treated with tofacitinib. Read as DNA, the sequence is TGTGCCAGCAGCCCGGAGACAGGGGTCTATGGCTACACCTTC. It codes for CASSPETGVYGYTF.